The source of this T cell receptor beta chain is a study of cytomegalovirus exposure and HLA in healthy donors. Study results and limitations: With further analysis later on, most CMV-associated TCR beta chains appeared HLA-restricted. A later analysis reportedly identified an Asian-associated ancestry cluster as carrying fewer N-insertions than the approximately 640-donor mean.

In the PCR, 60 Vbeta and 13 Jbeta primers were used. Profiled with immunoSEQ multiplex PCR; TCRdb holds only in-frame clones, not every one. This sample has 150,000 to 200,000 clones, with approximately 82% found just once. With regard to this clone: Its target is not known.

Per the germline V gene, CDR1 is SGHAT and CDR2 is FQNNGV. With 4 bases clipped from V and 6 bases from J, the junction kept 11 bases outside the gene matches. This CDR3 comprises 15 residues. V gene TRBV11-2 combines with J gene TRBJ2-7, with 8 bases lining up with TRBD2. Specimen: PBMCs. This TCR was sampled from a male donor in good health and CMV-seropositive. Here the CDR3 DNA reads TGTGCCAGCAGCTCACTAGCGGCCCTTCGGGGCGAGCAGTACTTC. The encoded protein is CASSSLAALRGEQYF.